The T cell receptor (beta chain) under discussion was sequenced for a study of T cell responses to AZD1222 COVID-19 vaccine. Only in-frame clones appear in the TCRdb table, and some are missing; sequencing was by immunoSEQ multiplex PCR. In the table there are 120,000 or so clones, about nine tenths of which are singletons. Germline assignment: CDR1 WNHNN and CDR2 SYGVQD (reference sequence). V was trimmed by 0 bases and J by 9 bases, leaving 8 bases between them. The CDR3 extends over 12 amino acids. The sequencing used peripheral blood, collected on day 0 of AZD1222 vaccination. This sequence originates from an adult in good health. This chain links TRBV10-1 with TRBJ1-2; perhaps TRBD1 as D (5 bases). The CDR3 is CASSESGDRYTF. The CDR3 nucleotides are TGCGCCAGCAGTGAGTCGGGGGACCGCTACACCTTC.